This T cell receptor (beta chain) stems from a study of breast tumors, draining lymph nodes, adjacent tissues (dated by TCRdb to the mid-2010s). Describing the broader study: In breast cancer patients, the study compared the TCR beta repertoires of tumor, adjacent nontumor tissue and axillary lymph nodes. In human breast cancer, the study set out to evaluate how tumor, surrounding tissue and draining lymph node repertoires relate to one another and whether T cells may move between these sites.

The axillary draining lymph nodes of breast cancer patients were the source of the lymph node samples. The sequencer listed for this sample is Illumina HiSeq 2000. TCR beta chain libraries were generated through multiplex PCR amplification. High-throughput sequencing was used to analyze the amplified TCR beta chain products. TCRdb trimmed public reads at Q25 via fastp, called clones via MiXCR and kept in-frame beta chains. Duplicate CDR3 protein sequences are folded into a single record with the most common DNA and genes. The sample has roughly 260,000 distinct CDR3 sequences on record, under 35% of them singletons. The ten largest clones capture more than 1% of the sample. Concerning this clonotype: This receptor's antigen is unknown. No much larger clonotype is one base removed from it; base qualities were not supplied.

The CDR3 runs 15 residues from the cysteine to the phenylalanine. CDR3 DNA only is kept here, 45 bases in frame from base 1. According to the germline V gene, CDR1 reads MDHEN and CDR2 reads SYDVKM. V trim: 6 bases; J trim: 6 bases; unmatched bases: 8. The research as a whole found: The data were considered consistent with most tumor T cells being derived from the lymph node and subsequently expanding within tumor tissue. In luminal-like breast cancer, tumor and nontumor tissue repertoires resembled each other significantly more than in basal-like breast cancer. The study presented the conclusion that tumor T cells originate in lymph nodes as consistent with a hypothesis, not as something directly demonstrated. T-cell repertoire diversity in tumors was found to be lower than in lymph nodes but higher than in nontumor tissue, and preferential V and J gene usage was observed.

The clonotype was recovered from a female donor with breast cancer. Some clones in this sample may be carry-over from other donors' samples. In this chain, TRBV28 is recombined with TRBJ2-7; 13 bases in the middle match TRBD2. What was sequenced was axillary lymph node tissue. The encoded CDR3 is CASSRRTSGSFEQYF. The DNA sequence is given as TGTGCCAGCAGCCGGCGGACTAGCGGGAGTTTCGAGCAGTACTTC. The variable domain in full, with residues beyond the CDR3 obtained from the reference TRBV28 and TRBJ2-7 genes, is DVKVTQSSRYLVKRTGEKVFLECVQDMDHENMFWYRQDPGLGLRLIYFSYDVKMKEKGDIPEGYSVSREKKERFSLILESASTNQTSMYLCASSRRTSGSFEQYFGPGTRLTVT.